These 22 T cell receptor beta chains were sequenced from one sample in a study of PD-L1 blockade in urothelial cancer. Libraries were prepared by immunoSEQ multiplex PCR; TCRdb keeps only in-frame clonotypes and omits some of them. The sample contains roughly 43,000 clones, 80% of which appear only once. Time point defined: pretreatment peripheral blood. The sequencing here drew on PBMCs, taken around atezolizumab (anti-PD-L1) treatment. These receptors all come from a man in his sixties with urothelial cancer.

The chain employs TRBV5-6 and TRBJ2-1; TRBD2 matches 9 bases. Per germline, CDR1 SGHDT and CDR2 YYEEEE. The CDR3 runs 15 residues. Trimming at V came to 5 bases and at J to 8 bases, leaving 11 bases not matched to a gene. Here the CDR3 reads CASRLGLAFEHEQFF. The CDR3 DNA reads TGTGCCAGCAGGTTAGGACTAGCGTTTGAGCATGAGCAGTTCTTC.

The chain joins TRBV19 to TRBJ1-5, with D unclear. Trimming removed 4 bases from V and 2 bases from J, with 9 bases in between. This CDR3 is built from 14 residues. Germline V gene data show CDR1 as LNHDA and CDR2 as SQIVND (reference sequence). The CDR3 DNA is TGTGCCAGTAGTAGTGTCTCGGGCAATCAGCCCCAGCATTTT. Translating it yields CASSSVSGNQPQHF.

The genes are TRBV28 and TRBJ2-2, with 10 bases that match TRBD2. Germline CDR1 reads MDHEN; CDR2 reads SYDVKM. Germline trimming cut 5 bases from V and 3 bases from J; bases unmatched to any gene: 9. This CDR3 has 17 amino acids. CDR3 loop: CASSQPRTSGYTGELFF. CDR3 nucleotides: TGTGCCAGCAGTCAACCGAGGACTAGCGGTTACACCGGGGAGCTGTTTTTT. The entire variable domain, with the rest obtained from reference TRBV28 and TRBJ2-2, is as follows: DVKVTQSSRYLVKRTGEKVFLECVQDMDHENMFWYRQDPGLGLRLIYFSYDVKMKEKGDIPEGYSVSREKKERFSLILESASTNQTSMYLCASSQPRTSGYTGELFFGEGSRLTVL.

This clone occurred a few times. The chain has TRBV28 and TRBJ1-1, with D hard to call. Trimming left V 7 bases short and J 2 bases short, with 8 bases between. CDR3 size: 12 residues. CDR1 and CDR2 from the germline V gene are MDHEN and SYDVKM. This CDR3 is CASTPKNTEAFF. The CDR3 nucleotides read TGTGCCAGCACCCCTAAAAACACTGAAGCTTTCTTT.

The chain uses TRBV19 and TRBJ2-1, with D possibly TRBD2 on 6 matching bases. The length of the CDR3 is 15 residues. The ends were cut back, 5 bases at V and 4 bases at J, with 15 bases in the middle. The germline gives CDR1 LNHDA, CDR2 SQIVND (reference sequence). CDR3 protein: CASSAEGLAYNEQFF. In DNA form, the CDR3 reads TGTGCCAGTAGTGCCGAGGGACTGGCATACAATGAGCAGTTCTTC. Variable domain in full (rest from reference TRBV19 and TRBJ2-1): DGGITQSPKYLFRKEGQNVTLSCEQNLNHDAMYWYRQDPGQGLRLIYYSQIVNDFQKGDIAEGYSVSREKKESFPLTVTSAQKNPTAFYLCASSAEGLAYNEQFFGPGTRLTVL.

This clone showed up just a few times. The rearrangement joins TRBV5-1 to TRBJ2-7; 9 nucleotides match TRBD2. The CDR3 is made up of 15 amino acids. After removal of 1 base from V and 3 bases from J, the junction contained 5 bases not matched to a gene. Germline CDR1 SGHRS, CDR2 YFSETQ. CDR3 DNA sequence: TGCGCCAGCAGCTTGTTAGCGGGGGCCCTCTACGAGCAGTACTTC. This sequence encodes CASSLLAGALYEQYF.

The V and J genes are TRBV11-2 and TRBJ2-5; TRBD2 matches 14 bases. Trimming at V came to 4 bases and at J to 5 bases, leaving 12 bases not matched to a gene. Germline-derived CDR1 and CDR2 are SGHAT and FQNNGV. CDR3 length: 18 residues. As DNA, the CDR3 is TGTGCCAGCAGCTCCGGGACTAGCGGGAGAAGGGTATCGGAGACCCAGTACTTC. Translated: CASSSGTSGRRVSETQYF. The whole variable domain, filled in from reference TRBV11-2 and TRBJ2-5, reads EAGVAQSPRYKIIEKRQSVAFWCNPISGHATLYWYQQILGQGPKLLIQFQNNGVVDDSQLPKDRFSAERLKGVDSTLKIQPAKLEDSAVYLCASSSGTSGRRVSETQYFGPGTRLLVL.

This clone was seen just once. J is TRBJ2-3 and V is TRBV6-1; 8 bases line up with TRBD2. Germline-derived CDR1 and CDR2 are MNHNS and SASEGT. V dropped 3 bases and J dropped 6; count of bases not matched to a gene: 11. This CDR3 spans 16 amino acids. The DNA of the CDR3 is TGTGCCAGCAGTGATTTCCGAGCGGGGGTTAGGGATACGCAGTATTTT. Translating gives CASSDFRAGVRDTQYF.

The V and J genes are TRBV7-2 and TRBJ2-7; perhaps TRBD1 as D (6 bases). Per germline, CDR1 SGHTA and CDR2 FQGNSA. The CDR3 contains 13 residues. V dropped 5 bases and J dropped 0 bases, with 8 bases sitting between them. DNA of the CDR3: TGTGCCAGCAGCCGGACAGCCTCCTACGAGCAGTACTTC. This gives the protein CASSRTASYEQYF.

The chain uses TRBV6-5 and TRBJ1-4, with TRBD1 matching 7 bases. CDR3 length: 14 amino acids. Germline assignment: CDR1 MNHEY and CDR2 SVGAGI. The ends lost 6 bases at V and 7 bases at J; junction bases unmatched: 8. The CDR3 reads CASRKQGTTEKLFF. CDR3 bases: TGTGCCAGCAGAAAACAGGGGACCACTGAAAAACTGTTTTTT.

The genes are TRBV6-1 and TRBJ2-7, with 7 bases lining up with TRBD1. Losses at the gene ends were 4 bases for V and 4 bases for J; bases not matched to a gene: 10. The germline V gene encodes CDR1 MNHNS and CDR2 SASEGT. The CDR3 contains 15 residues. The CDR3 is CASSGRQGKPYEQYF. The CDR3 DNA sequence: TGTGCCAGCAGTGGGCGACAGGGTAAACCTTACGAGCAGTACTTC.

The chain recombines TRBV28 with TRBJ1-4, with TRBD1 as a possible D gene (5 bases). Germline V lookup: CDR1 MDHEN, CDR2 SYDVKM. The V and J ends lost 8 bases and 4 bases respectively, with 14 bases between them. CDR3 size: 14 residues. CDR3 region: CASLTWGVNEKLFF. The CDR3 DNA sequence: TGTGCCAGCCTCACCTGGGGGGTTAATGAAAAACTGTTTTTT.

V usage is TRBV27 and J usage is TRBJ1-1; TRBD1 agrees at 8 bases. Germline trimming cut 8 bases from V and 6 bases from J; bases unmatched to any gene: 11. The CDR3 extends over 14 amino acids. In germline, CDR1 is MNHEY, CDR2 SMNVEV (reference sequence). As DNA, the CDR3 is TGTGCCAGCCTCCGCTACAGGGGGGACGCTGAAGCTTTCTTT. Amino acid sequence: CASLRYRGDAEAFF.

About this clone itself: At the DNA level, this CDR3 is encoded by other sequences in the same sample as well. This sequence joins TRBV30 and TRBJ2-5, with 7 bases identical to TRBD2. CDR3 length: 12 residues. With V trimmed by 4 bases and J by 2 bases, 1 base remained unmatched. Looked up from germline, CDR1 is GTSNPN and CDR2 is SVGIG (reference sequence). CDR3 region: CAWTSGQETQYF. The CDR3, as DNA: TGTGCCTGGACTAGCGGACAAGAGACCCAGTACTTC.

The J gene is TRBJ1-4, the V gene TRBV7-9; 7 bases line up with TRBD1. CDR1 SEHNR and CDR2 FQNEAQ come from the germline V gene (reference sequence). V shed 5 bases and J 1 base; nucleotides not matched to a gene: 4. The CDR3 is 15 amino acids. The CDR3 region has the DNA TGTGCCAGCAGCCCCCGGGACAGAACTAATGAAAAACTGTTTTTT. It translates to CASSPRDRTNEKLFF.

V usage is TRBV28 and J usage is TRBJ1-1; a weak D match, TRBD1 (6 bases). The V gene's germline CDR1 is MDHEN and CDR2 SYDVKM. The V end was cut by 8 bases, the J end by 0 bases, with 13 bases between. CDR3 size: 14 residues. This CDR3 is CASLTGTMNTEAFF. DNA of the CDR3: TGTGCCAGCCTAACAGGGACCATGAACACTGAAGCTTTCTTT.

This chain connects TRBV7-2 to TRBJ1-1, with D maybe TRBD1 (6 bases). The CDR3 covers 13 residues. Trimming shortened V by 5 bases and J by 6 bases, and 13 bases separated the two germline ends. Germline V lookup: CDR1 SGHTA, CDR2 FQGNSA. CDR3 DNA: TGTGCCAGCAGCCAGGGGCGGCGCGCTGAAGCTTTCTTT. Amino acid sequence: CASSQGRRAEAFF.

CDR3 residues: CASSLADRAYGYTF. CDR3 sequence (DNA): TGTGCCAGCAGCTTGGCGGACAGGGCCTATGGCTACACCTTC. The chain is built from TRBV7-9 and TRBJ1-2; 8 positions agree with TRBD1. V dropped 3 bases and J dropped 4; count of bases not matched to a gene: 4. Germline V gene sequence: CDR1 SEHNR, CDR2 FQNEAQ (reference sequence). This CDR3 is 14 amino acids long.

The V call is TRBV18, the J call TRBJ2-1; TRBD2 aligns across 11 bases. Germline lookup yields CDR1 KGHSH and CDR2 LQKENI. J lost 4 bases, V lost 0 bases, and 5 bases had no gene match. The CDR3 extends over 17 amino acids. The CDR3 spells CASSPPEGTSGYNEQFF. DNA of the CDR3: TGTGCCAGCTCACCACCCGAGGGGACTAGCGGTTACAATGAGCAGTTCTTC. Together with reference TRBV18 and TRBJ2-1, the CDR3 gives the full variable domain: NAGVMQNPRHLVRRRGQEARLRCSPMKGHSHVYWYRQLPEEGLKFMVYLQKENIIDESGMPKERFSAEFPKEGPSILRIQQVVRGDSAAYFCASSPPEGTSGYNEQFFGPGTRLTVL.

J is TRBJ1-5 and V is TRBV28, with D uncertain. CDR1 is MDHEN and CDR2 is SYDVKM in the germline V gene. The CDR3 sequence is 11 residues long. V lost 2 bases to trimming and J lost 9 bases, with 5 bases between them. The CDR3 is CASSLTGPQHF. The CDR3 region has the DNA TGTGCCAGCAGTTTAACGGGGCCCCAGCATTTT.

The chain links TRBV9 to TRBJ2-2; 11 nucleotides align to TRBD1. From germline, CDR1 is SGDLS and CDR2 YYNGEE. V lost 3 bases and J lost 3; bases outside the gene matches: 10. The length of the CDR3 is 18 residues. The DNA for the CDR3 is TGTGCCAGCAGCGCACGCCAGGGACAGGGGGTGGACACCGGGGAGCTGTTTTTT. It encodes CASSARQGQGVDTGELFF.

In its sample, this clone was seen a few times. The chain carries TRBV18 and TRBJ1-2; 7 nucleotides match TRBD1. Losses at the gene ends were 4 bases for V and 3 bases for J; bases not matched to a gene: 2. Germline CDR1 reads KGHSH; CDR2 reads LQKENI. CDR3 length: 13 amino acids. CDR3 residues: CASSRQGDYGYTF. The CDR3, as DNA: TGTGCCAGCTCACGTCAGGGGGACTATGGCTACACCTTC.